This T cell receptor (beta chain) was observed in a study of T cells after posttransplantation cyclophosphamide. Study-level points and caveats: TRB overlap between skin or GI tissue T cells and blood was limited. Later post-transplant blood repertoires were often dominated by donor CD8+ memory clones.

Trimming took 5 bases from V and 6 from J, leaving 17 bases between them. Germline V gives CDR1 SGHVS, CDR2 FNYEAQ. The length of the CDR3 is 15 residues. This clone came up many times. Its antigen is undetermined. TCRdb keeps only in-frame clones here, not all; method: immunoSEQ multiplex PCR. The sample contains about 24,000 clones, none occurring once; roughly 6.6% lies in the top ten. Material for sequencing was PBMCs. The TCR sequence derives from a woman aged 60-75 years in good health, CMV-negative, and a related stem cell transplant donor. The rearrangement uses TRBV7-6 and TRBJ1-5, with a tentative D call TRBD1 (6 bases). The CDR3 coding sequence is TGTGCCAGCAGCGTTCCTACAGGCAGGGGTCAGCCCCAGCATTTT. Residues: CASSVPTGRGQPQHF.